These 28 T cell receptor beta chains were sequenced from one sample in a study of cytotoxic CD8 clonotypes in ibrutinib-treated CLL (TCRdb year 2021). Library prep was done by the immunoSEQ multiplex PCR assay. The clones in this table, taken by TCRdb from immuneACCESS, are in-frame only. Not every clone is retained; where verified, under half of the shortfall comes from an unresolved V gene, and the cause of the rest is unknown. In this sample the table shows about 160,000 clones, approximately 90% of which occur a single time. The ten biggest clones cover roughly 3% of the sample. Read against the paper, the sample's time point label means: progressive disease on ibrutinib. The sequencing here drew on PBMCs, taken at disease progression, from a patient treated with ibrutinib. Every receptor here comes from a human donor with chronic lymphocytic leukemia.

The V call is TRBV5-1, the J call TRBJ2-1; 16 bases map to TRBD2. Germline lookup yields CDR1 SGHRS and CDR2 YFSETQ. Trimming removed 0 bases from V and 7 bases from J; junction bases left unmatched: 10. The CDR3 loop spans 19 amino acids. Here the CDR3 reads CASSLALGLAGGPSNEQFF. CDR3 nucleotides: TGCGCCAGCAGCTTGGCATTGGGACTAGCGGGAGGGCCAAGTAATGAGCAGTTCTTC.

The chain links TRBV18 to TRBJ2-7; 13 nucleotides align to TRBD2. V dropped 0 bases and J dropped 4; count of bases not matched to a gene: 0. This CDR3 is built from 15 residues. Looked up from germline, CDR1 is KGHSH and CDR2 is LQKENI. The CDR3 DNA is TGTGCCAGCTCACCACCGACTAGCGGGAGGTACGAGCAGTACTTC. Translated: CASSPPTSGRYEQYF. The complete variable domain, with remaining parts taken from reference TRBV18 and TRBJ2-7, reads NAGVMQNPRHLVRRRGQEARLRCSPMKGHSHVYWYRQLPEEGLKFMVYLQKENIIDESGMPKERFSAEFPKEGPSILRIQQVVRGDSAAYFCASSPPTSGRYEQYFGPGTRLTVT.

This clone was seen just once. The V call is TRBV7-8, the J call TRBJ2-3; 7 bases agree with TRBD1. The germline CDR1 and CDR2 sequences are SGHVS and FQNEAQ. The CDR3 is 15 amino acids. The V segment lost 3 bases and the J segment 0 bases; nucleotides outside the gene matches: 3. CDR3 in amino acids: CASSLGQTSTDTQYF. The DNA of the CDR3 is TGTGCCAGCAGCTTGGGACAGACTAGCACAGATACGCAGTATTTT. Combining the CDR3 with reference TRBV7-8 and TRBJ2-3 gives the whole variable domain GAGVSQSPRYKVAKRGQDVALRCDPISGHVSLFWYQQALGQGPEFLTYFQNEAQLDKSGLPSDRFFAERPEGSVSTLKIQRTQQEDSAVYLCASSLGQTSTDTQYFGPGTRLTVL.

The chain carries TRBV7-3 and TRBJ2-7; 7 bases fit TRBD2. This CDR3 spans 15 amino acids. Trimming removed 5 bases from V and 0 bases from J; junction bases left unmatched: 7. CDR1 and CDR2 from the germline V gene are SGHTA and FQGTGA. The CDR3 spells CASSNEGGGSYEQYF. In nucleotides, the CDR3 is TGTGCCAGCAGCAACGAGGGCGGGGGCTCCTACGAGCAGTACTTC. Filled out from reference TRBV7-3 and TRBJ2-7, the complete variable domain reads GAGVSQTPSNKVTEKGKYVELRCDPISGHTALYWYRQSLGQGPEFLIYFQGTGAADDSGLPNDRFFAVRPEGSVSTLKIQRTERGDSAVYLCASSNEGGGSYEQYFGPGTRLTVT.

The rearrangement links TRBV29-1 to TRBJ1-3; D is ambiguous. V lost 5 bases and J lost 0, with 8 bases in between. The V gene's germline CDR1 is SQVTM and CDR2 ANQGSEA. The CDR3 loop spans 13 amino acids. CDR3 region: CSVHGDSGNTIYF. The CDR3 nucleotides are TGCAGCGTTCACGGGGACTCTGGAAACACCATATATTTT.

Only a few counts were recorded for this clone. This chain joins TRBV6-5 and TRBJ2-1, with 9 positions matching TRBD2. The length of the CDR3 is 14 residues. CDR1 and CDR2 (germline): MNHEY, SVGAGI. V lost 7 bases, J lost 3 bases, and 4 bases stayed unmatched. DNA of the CDR3: TGTGCCAGCACCCAGCGGGGGGTCTACAATGAGCAGTTCTTC. Protein: CASTQRGVYNEQFF.

This rearrangement joins TRBV5-4 to TRBJ2-7, with 7 bases lining up with TRBD2. Trimming cost V 4 bases and J 7 bases; bases outside gene matches: 5. This CDR3 has 12 residues. In germline, CDR1 is SGHNT, CDR2 YYREEE (reference sequence). For the CDR3, the DNA is TGTGCCAGCAGCAACACAGCGGGGGAGCAGTACTTC. Residues: CASSNTAGEQYF.

This chain links TRBV13 with TRBJ1-2, with a weak D call TRBD1 (5 bases). V was clipped by 5 bases and J by 7 bases, with 17 bases between them. The germline gives CDR1 PRHDT, CDR2 FYEKMQ (reference sequence). The CDR3 is made up of 14 amino acids. The CDR3 is CASSIWQGGSGYTF. The CDR3, as DNA: TGTGCCAGCAGCATTTGGCAGGGAGGGTCTGGCTACACCTTC. Together with reference TRBV13 and TRBJ1-2, the CDR3 gives the full variable domain: AAGVIQSPRHLIKEKRETATLKCYPIPRHDTVYWYQQGPGQDPQFLISFYEKMQSDKGSIPDRFSAQQFSDYHSELNMSSLELGDSALYFCASSIWQGGSGYTFGSGTRLTVV.

The V and J genes are TRBV5-6 and TRBJ2-5, with 12 bases that match TRBD2. The V gene's germline CDR1 is SGHDT and CDR2 YYEEEE. The CDR3 extends over 17 amino acids. Unmatched junction bases numbered 14, after V lost 7 bases and J lost 4 bases. CDR3 sequence: CASLENGQGLAGETQYF. In nucleotides, the CDR3 is TGTGCCAGCTTGGAAAATGGGCAGGGACTAGCGGGAGAGACCCAGTACTTC.

The J gene is TRBJ2-5, the V gene TRBV6-5; TRBD2 matches 7 bases. J lost 5 bases, V lost 2 bases, and 11 bases had no gene match. The CDR3 spans 16 residues. Germline lookup yields CDR1 MNHEY and CDR2 SVGAGI. The DNA of the CDR3 is TGTGCCAGCAGTTACATGTCTAGCGGCACCCTGGAGACCCAGTACTTC. Translating it yields CASSYMSSGTLETQYF.

The chain recombines TRBV7-3 with TRBJ2-3; tentative D call: TRBD2 (6 bases). V was trimmed by 2 bases and J by 0 bases, leaving 9 bases between them. The CDR3 is made up of 15 amino acids. The germline V gene has CDR1 SGHTA and CDR2 FQGTGA. This CDR3 reads CASSLGRGSTDTQYF. The CDR3 DNA reads as TGTGCCAGCAGCTTAGGGCGGGGTAGCACAGATACGCAGTATTTT. Together with reference TRBV7-3 and TRBJ2-3, the CDR3 gives the full variable domain: GAGVSQTPSNKVTEKGKYVELRCDPISGHTALYWYRQSLGQGPEFLIYFQGTGAADDSGLPNDRFFAVRPEGSVSTLKIQRTERGDSAVYLCASSLGRGSTDTQYFGPGTRLTVL.

This sequence joins TRBV7-9 and TRBJ2-7; D is possibly TRBD2 (5 bases). CDR3 size: 16 residues. V lost 5 bases and J lost 0, with 17 bases in between. CDR1 and CDR2 from the germline V gene are SEHNR and FQNEAQ (reference sequence). The chain's CDR3 is CASSPRGLDNSYEQYF. In nucleotides, the CDR3 is TGTGCCAGCAGCCCCCGGGGTTTGGATAACTCCTACGAGCAGTACTTC.

The chain recombines TRBV11-3 with TRBJ1-1, with unresolved D. Trimming stripped 0 bases from V and 10 bases from J, with 12 bases between. Looked up from germline, CDR1 is SGHNT and CDR2 is YENEEA. The CDR3 runs 13 residues. Written as DNA, the CDR3 is TGTGCCAGCAGCTTAGATCGCGACGGGTTAGCTTTCTTT. This codes for CASSLDRDGLAFF.

This clone was seen a single time. The chain recombines TRBV11-2 with TRBJ2-1; D unclear. Trimming removed 1 base from V and 6 bases from J, with 16 bases in between. The length of the CDR3 is 16 residues. Germline CDR1 reads SGHAT; CDR2 reads FQNNGV. CDR3 region: CASSLARLGLGNEQFF. In DNA, the CDR3 is TGTGCCAGCAGCTTAGCGCGGCTAGGTTTAGGCAATGAGCAGTTCTTC.

The chain has TRBV5-6 and TRBJ2-1; D uncertain. The CDR3 is 15 residues long. V lost 0 bases and J 2 bases, leaving 9 bases between the germline ends. Germline CDR1 SGHDT, CDR2 YYEEEE. CDR3 DNA sequence: TGTGCCAGCAGCTTGGAACCAGGCGCCTACAATGAGCAGTTCTTC. Protein: CASSLEPGAYNEQFF.

In the case of this clone: A junction end diverges from the germline sequence, so it may reflect a read error. The chain links TRBV20-1 to TRBJ2-1, with 10 bases that match TRBD2. CDR3 length equals 11 residues. Germline loops: CDR1 DFQATT, CDR2 SNEGSKA (reference sequence). The CDR3 region is CSTSGTNEQFF. The CDR3 coding sequence is TGCAGTACTAGCGGGACCAATGAGCAGTTCTTC.

The CDR3 is CASSGDPDRGSNQPQHF. The CDR3 bases are TGTGCCAGCAGCGGAGACCCGGACAGGGGAAGCAATCAGCCCCAGCATTTT. This rearrangement joins TRBV2 to TRBJ1-5; 9 bases align to TRBD1. The CDR3 length is 17 residues. The germline gives CDR1 SNHLY, CDR2 FYNNEI. V gave up 6 bases and J gave up 1 base; unmatched junction bases: 10.

This clone was seen once. This chain uses TRBV2 with TRBJ1-2; D unclear. Trimming took off 4 bases at V and 0 bases at J, with 12 bases between the two ends. Germline V gene data show CDR1 as SNHLY and CDR2 as FYNNEI. The CDR3 runs 15 residues. The CDR3 is CASSVLPKPNYGYTF. The DNA of the CDR3 is TGTGCCAGCAGTGTTTTACCCAAGCCTAACTATGGCTACACCTTC.

The chain recombines TRBV19 with TRBJ2-1, with D possibly being TRBD2 (5 bases). Germline-derived CDR1 and CDR2 are LNHDA and SQIVND (reference sequence). The V and J ends lost 1 base and 5 bases respectively, with 9 bases between them. The CDR3 loop spans 14 amino acids. CDR3 in amino acids: CASSIGPSNNEQFF. The CDR3, as DNA: TGTGCCAGTAGTATAGGTCCTAGCAACAATGAGCAGTTCTTC.

This chain joins TRBV7-9 and TRBJ2-7; 10 bases fit TRBD2. V trimming: 5 bases; J trimming: 4 bases; junction bases outside the gene matches: 8. CDR3 length equals 15 residues. Germline V lookup: CDR1 SEHNR, CDR2 FQNEAQ (reference sequence). CDR3 region: CASSRTSGIEYEQYF. In DNA, the CDR3 is TGTGCCAGCAGCAGAACTAGCGGGATTGAATACGAGCAGTACTTC. The whole variable domain, filled in from reference TRBV7-9 and TRBJ2-7, reads DTGVSQNPRHKITKRGQNVTFRCDPISEHNRLYWYRQTLGQGPEFLTYFQNEAQLEKSRLLSDRFSAERPKGSFSTLEIQRTEQGDSAMYLCASSRTSGIEYEQYFGPGTRLTVT.

The V call is TRBV25-1, the J call TRBJ1-4; no firm D call. The V end was cut by 0 bases, the J end by 4 bases, with 12 bases between. The V gene's germline CDR1 is MGHDK and CDR2 SYGVNS. The CDR3 runs 16 residues. CDR3 in amino acids: CASSEYPGLSNEKLFF. CDR3 coding DNA: TGTGCCAGCAGTGAATATCCGGGCCTGAGTAATGAAAAACTGTTTTTT.

This clone occurred a few times. This chain links TRBV19 with TRBJ1-5; 9 nucleotides match TRBD1. With V trimmed by 8 bases and J by 3 bases, 5 bases remained unmatched. Germline CDR1 reads LNHDA; CDR2 reads SQIVND (reference sequence). The CDR3 has 14 residues. This CDR3 is CASQQGAINQPQHF. The CDR3 DNA follows: TGTGCCAGTCAACAGGGGGCCATCAATCAGCCCCAGCATTTT.

In this sample, this clone turned up once. The rearrangement links TRBV29-1 to TRBJ2-3; TRBD2 matches at 8 bases. Trimming at V came to 0 bases and at J to 3 bases, leaving 8 bases not matched to a gene. Germline CDR1 SQVTM, CDR2 ANQGSEA. CDR3 size: 16 residues. CDR3 sequence reads: CSVEDGTRRGTDTQYF. Here the CDR3 DNA reads TGCAGCGTTGAAGATGGGACTAGGAGGGGGACAGATACGCAGTATTTT.

There are a few counts of this clone. This chain links TRBV10-3 with TRBJ1-4, with a weak D call TRBD1 (6 bases). The CDR3 is 15 residues long. V dropped 6 bases and J dropped 8 bases, with 19 bases sitting between them. Germline CDR1 ENHRY, CDR2 SYGVKD. CDR3 in DNA: TGTGCCATCAGCGAAACCGGGACACTTAGCGAAAAACTGTTTTTT. This sequence encodes CAISETGTLSEKLFF.

The chain uses TRBV7-2 and TRBJ1-2, with 9 bases identical to TRBD1. The CDR3 has 14 amino acids. Trimming at V came to 2 bases and at J to 8 bases, leaving 6 bases not matched to a gene. Per germline, CDR1 SGHTA and CDR2 FQGNSA. CDR3 sequence: CASSLWDREAGYTF. The CDR3 DNA follows: TGTGCCAGCAGCTTATGGGACAGGGAAGCAGGCTACACCTTC.

CDR3 nucleotides: TGTGCCATCACGGGGGCTCAGGACACTGAAGCTTTCTTT. Its translation: CAITGAQDTEAFF. The V call is TRBV11-1, the J call TRBJ1-1; tentatively, D is TRBD1 (6 bases). Trimming pared 10 bases from V and 3 bases from J, leaving 15 bases between. The CDR3 totals 13 residues. Germline assignment: CDR1 SGHAT and CDR2 FQDESV (reference sequence).

The chain couples TRBV9 to TRBJ2-7, with D perhaps being TRBD1 or TRBD2 (5 bases each). The germline V and J ends were trimmed by 4 bases and 0 bases, with 11 bases remaining between them. Germline values: CDR1 SGDLS, CDR2 YYNGEE. The CDR3 consists of 14 residues. The DNA of the CDR3 is TGTGCCAGCAGCCAAATTGGGGGCTCCTACGAGCAGTACTTC. Its translation is CASSQIGGSYEQYF.

The rearrangement uses TRBV5-6 and TRBJ2-4, with D unresolved. Germline V gene sequence: CDR1 SGHDT, CDR2 YYEEEE. The CDR3 loop spans 13 amino acids. CDR3 in DNA: TGTTCGTCGCAAGGGTTAGCCAAAAACATTCAGTACTTC. It codes for CSSQGLAKNIQYF.